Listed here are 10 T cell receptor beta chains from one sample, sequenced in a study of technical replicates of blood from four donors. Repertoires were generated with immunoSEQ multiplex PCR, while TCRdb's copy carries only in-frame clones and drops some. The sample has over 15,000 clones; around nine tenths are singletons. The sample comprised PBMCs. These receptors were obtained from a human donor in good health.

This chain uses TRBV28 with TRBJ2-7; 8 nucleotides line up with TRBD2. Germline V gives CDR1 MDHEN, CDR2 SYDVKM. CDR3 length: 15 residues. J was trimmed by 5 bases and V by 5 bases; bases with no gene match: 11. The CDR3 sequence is CASSPTGLDYNEQYF. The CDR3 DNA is TGTGCCAGCAGTCCCACGGGACTAGATTACAACGAGCAGTACTTC.

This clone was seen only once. CDR3 in amino acids: CASSLEGVRLGQYF. CDR3 coding DNA: TGTGCCAGCAGCTTAGAAGGAGTGAGATTGGGGCAGTACTTC. The chain has TRBV7-8 and TRBJ2-7; no definite D call. Germline CDR1 SGHVS, CDR2 FQNEAQ. The CDR3 has 14 residues. The V and J ends lost 1 base and 9 bases respectively, with 16 bases between them.

CDR3: CATSRDETGRPGGETQYF. In DNA form, the CDR3 reads TGTGCCACCAGCAGAGACGAGACCGGGAGGCCCGGGGGGGAGACCCAGTACTTC. The chain carries TRBV15 and TRBJ2-5; 7 nucleotides align to TRBD2. The V segment lost 0 bases and the J segment 5 bases; nucleotides outside the gene matches: 15. Per the germline V gene, CDR1 is LNHNV and CDR2 is YYDKDF (reference sequence). The CDR3 loop spans 18 amino acids.

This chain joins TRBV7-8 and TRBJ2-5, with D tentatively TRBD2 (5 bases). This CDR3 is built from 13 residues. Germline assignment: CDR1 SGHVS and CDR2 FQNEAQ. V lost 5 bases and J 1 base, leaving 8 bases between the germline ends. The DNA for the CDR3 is TGTGCCAGCAGCGGAGGAATCCAAGAGACCCAGTACTTC. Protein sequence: CASSGGIQETQYF.

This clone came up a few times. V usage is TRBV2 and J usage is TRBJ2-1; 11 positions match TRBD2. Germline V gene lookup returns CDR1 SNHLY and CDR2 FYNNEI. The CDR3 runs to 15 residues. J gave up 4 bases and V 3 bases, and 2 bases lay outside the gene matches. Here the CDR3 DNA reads TGTGCCAGCAGTGAGGGACTAGCGGCTTACAATGAGCAGTTCTTC. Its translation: CASSEGLAAYNEQFF.

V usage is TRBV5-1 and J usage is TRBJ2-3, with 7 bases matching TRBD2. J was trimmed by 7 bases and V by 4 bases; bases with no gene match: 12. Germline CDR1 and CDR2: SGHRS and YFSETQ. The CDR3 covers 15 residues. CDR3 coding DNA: TGCGCCAGCAGCCGGGAAGCGGGAACCGCGAATACGCAGTATTTT. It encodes CASSREAGTANTQYF.

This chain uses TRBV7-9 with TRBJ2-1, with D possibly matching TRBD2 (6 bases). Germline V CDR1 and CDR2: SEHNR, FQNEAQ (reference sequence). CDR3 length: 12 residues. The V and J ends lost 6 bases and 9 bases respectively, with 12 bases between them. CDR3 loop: CASSRGLAEQFF. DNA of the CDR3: TGTGCCAGCAGTAGGGGACTCGCTGAGCAGTTCTTC.

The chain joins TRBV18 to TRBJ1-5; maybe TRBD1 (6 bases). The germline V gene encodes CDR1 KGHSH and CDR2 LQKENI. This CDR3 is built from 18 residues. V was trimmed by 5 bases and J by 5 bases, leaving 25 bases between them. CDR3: CASSSDREQGLEDQPQHF. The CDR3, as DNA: TGTGCCAGCTCATCCGATCGGGAACAGGGCTTGGAGGATCAGCCCCAGCATTTT. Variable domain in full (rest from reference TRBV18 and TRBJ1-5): NAGVMQNPRHLVRRRGQEARLRCSPMKGHSHVYWYRQLPEEGLKFMVYLQKENIIDESGMPKERFSAEFPKEGPSILRIQQVVRGDSAAYFCASSSDREQGLEDQPQHFGDGTRLSIL.

In DNA, the CDR3 is TGTGCCAGCTCACCACCTCTGACTAGCGGGACGAATGAGCAGTTCTTC. Its protein is CASSPPLTSGTNEQFF. V gene TRBV18 combines with J gene TRBJ2-1; TRBD2 aligns across 11 bases. Per germline, CDR1 KGHSH and CDR2 LQKENI. The ends lost 0 bases at V and 7 bases at J; junction bases unmatched: 5. The length of the CDR3 is 16 residues.

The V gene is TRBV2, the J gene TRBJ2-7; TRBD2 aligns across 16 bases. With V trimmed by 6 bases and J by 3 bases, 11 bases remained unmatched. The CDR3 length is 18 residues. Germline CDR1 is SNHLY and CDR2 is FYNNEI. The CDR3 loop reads CASRRRGTSGRDDYEQYF. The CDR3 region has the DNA TGTGCCAGCAGACGACGAGGGACTAGCGGGAGGGACGACTACGAGCAGTACTTC.